These 2 T cell receptor beta chains came from one sample sequenced in a study of blood T cell repertoires in COVID-19 (dated by TCRdb to the early 2020s). Library preparation employed the immunoSEQ multiplex PCR assay. TCRdb obtained this table from immuneACCESS and retained in-frame rearrangements with V and J assigned. These tables miss some clones; where compared with another copy, unresolved V genes account for less than half of the shortfall, and the remainder is unexplained. The sample profile shows roughly 240,000 clones; roughly four fifths of them were found once. Of the sample, approximately 1.9% is held by the ten largest clones. The source material was peripheral blood. The origin of the receptors is an elderly woman with acute or convalescent COVID-19.

The chain has TRBV9 and TRBJ2-7; 7 bases line up with TRBD1. Germline lookup yields CDR1 SGDLS and CDR2 YYNGEE. This CDR3 comprises 14 residues. With V trimmed by 4 bases and J by 3 bases, 7 bases remained unmatched. CDR3 protein: CASSLRDRHYEQYF. CDR3 in DNA: TGTGCCAGCAGCCTCCGGGACAGACACTACGAGCAGTACTTC.

The chain couples TRBV25-1 to TRBJ2-5, with D unclear. V dropped 0 bases and J dropped 3 bases, with 5 bases sitting between them. The CDR3 consists of 13 residues. Germline CDR1 is MGHDK and CDR2 is SYGVNS. The CDR3 coding sequence is TGTGCCAGCAGTGAATACCGGGAAGAGACCCAGTACTTC. This sequence encodes CASSEYREETQYF.